These T cell receptor beta chains were read from a single sample in a study of molecular identifiers for immune sequencing clone quantification. MiXCR, run by TCRdb on the PCR reads, gives a single entry per CDR3 protein. Of over 600,000 distinct CDR3 sequences in the sample, about 20% were seen once. The specimen was naive CD8+ T cells from blood, with Jurkat cell RNA spiked in. The receptors were gathered from a human donor in good health. Some libraries in this study had Jurkat cell RNA spiked in. CDR3s include the opening cysteine and the closing phenylalanine or tryptophan. The D gene is left open where the match is weak. For some rows the clone size is stated as once, few or many, or as a class when expanded; others skip it.

V	size	D	J	DNA	CDR3
TRBV7-6	few	TRBD2	TRBJ2-5	TGTGCCAGCAGCTTAGGAGCGGGGGGCGTGGCGGAGACCCAGTACTTC	CASSLGAGGVAETQYF
TRBV3-1	few	-	TRBJ2-1	TGTGCCAGCAGCATCTATCAGGGGCCAGAGAACAATGAGCAGTTCTTC	CASSIYQGPENNEQFF
TRBV12-3/TRBV12-4	many	TRBD1	TRBJ2-3	TGTGCCAGCAGTTCACACCGGGGACAGAGCACAGATACGCAGTATTTT	CASSSHRGQSTDTQYF
TRBV29-1	-	-	TRBJ1-2	TGCAGCGTTGAAGACTCGCTAAACTACACCTTC	CSVEDSLNYTF
TRBV7-6	few	-	TRBJ2-1	TGTGCCAGCAGCTTTGTTGGGCAATACAATGAGCAGTTCTTC	CASSFVGQYNEQFF
TRBV2	many	-	TRBJ1-4	TGTGCCAGCAGTACTCTGGAAATCGGGGGAGAAAAACTGTTTTTT	CASSTLEIGGEKLFF
TRBV27	many	-	TRBJ2-1	TGTGCCAGCAGAACCGGAGGGCCCGCTTACAATGAGCAGTTCTTC	CASRTGGPAYNEQFF
TRBV19	many	TRBD2	TRBJ2-2	TGTGCCAGTAGTGTAGGGACTACAGCAGGGGAGCTGTTTTTT	CASSVGTTAGELFF
TRBV4-3	-	TRBD2	TRBJ2-1	TGCGCCAGCAGCCTCCGGACTAGCGGGGGGGATTACAATGAGCAGTTCTTC	CASSLRTSGGDYNEQFF
TRBV4-3	few	TRBD1	TRBJ2-1	TGCGCCAGCAGCCTGGGGACAGGGGGAGGGAATGAGCAGTTCTTC	CASSLGTGGGNEQFF
TRBV27	many	-	TRBJ2-5	TGTGCCAGCAGTTTATTTCCGGGGGCTTCTGCTGAGACCCAGTACTTC	CASSLFPGASAETQYF
TRBV7-9	-	TRBD1	TRBJ1-2	TGTGCCAGCAGCCGCGGGGGACAGGGCCTAAACTATGGCTACACCTTC	CASSRGGQGLNYGYTF
TRBV4-3	-	-	TRBJ1-5	TGCGCCAGCAGCCAAGAATGGCGGTTAACCGCCCAGCCCCAGCATTTT	CASSQEWRLTAQPQHF
TRBV29-1	-	TRBD1	TRBJ1-4	TGCGGCGCCACGACAGGGTATGGTAGCGATGAAAAACTGTTTTTT	CGATTGYGSDEKLFF
TRBV4-2	-	-	TRBJ1-1	TGTGCCAGCAGCCAAGAGTGGAGGGCATCTCTGTCCACTGAAGCTTTCTTT	CASSQEWRASLSTEAFF
TRBV10-3	few	-	TRBJ2-2	TGTGCCATCAGTGAACCCGCGGGGTCGAACACCGGGGAGCTGTTTTTT	CAISEPAGSNTGELFF
TRBV7-9	many	-	TRBJ2-5	TGTGCCAGCAGCCAACAGACCGCGAGCCAAGAGACCCAGTACTTC	CASSQQTASQETQYF
TRBV7-9	many	TRBD2	TRBJ2-3	TGTGCCAGCAGCTTAGAGACGGGGGGGCCGGCAGATACGCAGTATTTT	CASSLETGGPADTQYF
TRBV25-1	many	-	TRBJ2-5	TGTGCCAGCAGTGGAAGGGTGGCGACCCAGTACTTC	CASSGRVATQYF
TRBV4-3	-	-	TRBJ2-1	TGCGCCAGCAGCCCGACGGGGTTAGGGGACAAGGAGCAGTTCTTC	CASSPTGLGDKEQFF
TRBV5-5	-	-	TRBJ2-7	TGTGCCAGCAGCCTCGCTGCTGTCTCAGGGATACGCTCCTACGAGCAGTACTTC	CASSLAAVSGIRSYEQYF
TRBV4-3	few	-	TRBJ2-5	TGCGCCAGCAGCCAAGATCAGGGGGGGAGAGAGACCCAGTACTTC	CASSQDQGGRETQYF
TRBV4-3	many	-	TRBJ2-3	TGCGCCAGCAGCCCCGACAGTAGCACAGATACGCAGTATTTT	CASSPDSSTDTQYF
TRBV3-1	-	-	TRBJ2-2	TGTGCCAGCAGCCAAGGAAGCACCCATTTTATCCCCGGGCGGGGGCTGTTTTTT	CASSQGSTHFIPGRGLFF
TRBV7-7	few	TRBD2	TRBJ2-5	TGTGCCAGCAGCTTAGGTAGCGGGGGGGCCGGAGAGACCCAGTACTTC	CASSLGSGGAGETQYF
TRBV25-1	many	-	TRBJ2-7	TGTGCCAGCAGTGAAGGGGGGCAAGGGTCCTACGAGCAGTACTTC	CASSEGGQGSYEQYF
TRBV6-1	few	-	TRBJ2-7	TGTGCCAGCAGTGAGTTTGCTGGGCCATCCTACGAGCAGTACTTC	CASSEFAGPSYEQYF
TRBV11-2	few	-	TRBJ2-2	TGTGCCAGCAGCCGGGGCTGGCAGGCGAACACCGGGGAGCTGTTTTTT	CASSRGWQANTGELFF
TRBV2	many	-	TRBJ1-5	TGTGCCAGCAGTGAGATGAGACAAACTAGCAATCAGCCCCAGCATTTT	CASSEMRQTSNQPQHF
TRBV12-3/TRBV12-4	many	TRBD2	TRBJ2-5	TGTGCCAGCAGTTTAGATAGCGGGAGGGCCGTAGAGACCCAGTACTTC	CASSLDSGRAVETQYF
TRBV7-6	many	-	TRBJ1-1	TGTGCCAGCAGCCGATCCCTCAGGGACGCTGAAGCTTTCTTT	CASSRSLRDAEAFF
TRBV4-3	many	TRBD2	TRBJ2-3	TGCGCCAGCAGCCAACAGCTAGCGGGGGGCCGAGATACGCAGTATTTT	CASSQQLAGGRDTQYF
TRBV6-2/TRBV6-3	many	TRBD1	TRBJ2-7	TGTGCCAGCAGGGGGTCCGGGACAGGGTACCACGAGCAGTACTTC	CASRGSGTGYHEQYF
TRBV20-1	-	TRBD2	TRBJ2-5	TGCAGTGCTAGGTCGTCGCGGGAGGGTAAAGAGACCCAGTACTTC	CSARSSREGKETQYF
TRBV7-9	many	TRBD2	TRBJ2-2	TGTGCCAGCAGCTCTCTAGCGGGAGAGAACACCGGGGAGCTGTTTTTT	CASSSLAGENTGELFF
TRBV5-4	few	-	TRBJ1-2	TGTGCCAGCAGCTTGAGCGAACTTACTAACTATGGCTACACCTTC	CASSLSELTNYGYTF
TRBV4-3	few	-	TRBJ2-6	TGCGCCAGCAGCCCCCCCAGGGTGTTATCTGGGGCCAACGTCCTGACTTTC	CASSPPRVLSGANVLTF
TRBV29-1	once	TRBD1	TRBJ1-2	TGCAGCGTTCCGGACAGGAGGAGAATTGGCTACACCTTC	CSVPDRRRIGYTF
TRBV29-1	many	-	TRBJ2-2	TGCAGCGTTTATGGACACCGGAACACCGGGGAGCTGTTTTTT	CSVYGHRNTGELFF
TRBV29-1	many	-	TRBJ1-1	TGCAGCGTCCTACTTGACACAGGTGAAGCTTTCTTT	CSVLLDTGEAFF
TRBV4-1	-	-	TRBJ2-4	TGCGCCAGCAGCCGTGAAGGGGAGGACATTCAGTACTTC	CASSREGEDIQYF
TRBV4-3	few	-	TRBJ1-4	TGCACCAGCAGCCCCACACCAAGGGTCACAGCAACTAATGAAAAACTGTTTTTT	CTSSPTPRVTATNEKLFF
TRBV30	few	-	TRBJ2-5	TGTGCCTGGAGTGAGGGTGGGGAGACCCAGTACTTC	CAWSEGGETQYF
TRBV6-5	many	TRBD1	TRBJ1-1	TGTGCCAGCAGTCACCGTAAAGGTTATTATGGGGACAGGGGCAGTGGCACTGAAGCTTTCTTT	CASSHRKGYYGDRGSGTEAFF
TRBV29-1	many	TRBD2	TRBJ2-7	TGCAGCGTTGAAGAGGGGACTAGCTACGAGCAGTACTTC	CSVEEGTSYEQYF
TRBV2	many	TRBD2	TRBJ2-3	TGTGCCAGCAGGGAAACTAGCGACTCCACAGATACGCAGTATTTT	CASRETSDSTDTQYF
TRBV5-4	many	TRBD1	TRBJ2-3	TGTGCCAGCAGCCCAGTCGGGACAGGGGTTACAGATACGCAGTATTTT	CASSPVGTGVTDTQYF
TRBV21-1	few	-	TRBJ1-1	TGTGCCGGCACCGGAGGGGGTCGGCAGGGCGGCACTGAAGCTTTCTTT	CAGTGGGRQGGTEAFF
TRBV6-5	few	-	TRBJ1-6	TGTGCCAGCAGTTATGGGACCGAACATTCACCCCTCCACTTT	CASSYGTEHSPLHF
TRBV28	few	-	TRBJ2-3	TGTGCCAGCAGTTTAGGCAGGGCTAGTACAGATACGCAGTATTTT	CASSLGRASTDTQYF
TRBV5-1	many	TRBD1	TRBJ2-7	TGCGCCAGCAGCGCCGGGACAGGGGACGCCTACGAGCAGTACTTC	CASSAGTGDAYEQYF
TRBV5-1	few	-	TRBJ2-1	TGCGCCAGCAGCTTGGCCCCGGGACTCAACAATGAGCAGTTCTTC	CASSLAPGLNNEQFF
TRBV12-3/TRBV12-4	many	-	TRBJ2-5	TGTGCCAGCCGACACATCCAAGAGACCCAGTACTTC	CASRHIQETQYF
TRBV23-1	many	-	TRBJ1-5	TGCGCCAGCAGACAAAAAAAAGGGGATTATAGCAATCAGCCCCAGCATTTT	CASRQKKGDYSNQPQHF
TRBV5-1	many	-	TRBJ1-1	TGCGCCAGCAGCTCTACCCCGACAGCTTTGAACACTGAAGCTTTCTTT	CASSSTPTALNTEAFF
TRBV28	many	-	TRBJ1-1	TGTGCCAGCAGTTCCCGGGGGGGTCCAGGGAACACTGAAGCTTTCTTT	CASSSRGGPGNTEAFF
TRBV3-1	many	-	TRBJ2-5	TGTGCCAGCAGCCGGCCAAACAGCCCGCAAGAGACCCAGTACTTC	CASSRPNSPQETQYF
TRBV25-1	many	-	TRBJ2-2	TGTGCCAGCAGTGCAGGTTGGACCGGGGAGCTGTTTTTT	CASSAGWTGELFF
TRBV20-1	many	-	TRBJ1-5	TGCAGTGCCAACGGCGGCAGCAATCAGCCCCAGCATTTT	CSANGGSNQPQHF